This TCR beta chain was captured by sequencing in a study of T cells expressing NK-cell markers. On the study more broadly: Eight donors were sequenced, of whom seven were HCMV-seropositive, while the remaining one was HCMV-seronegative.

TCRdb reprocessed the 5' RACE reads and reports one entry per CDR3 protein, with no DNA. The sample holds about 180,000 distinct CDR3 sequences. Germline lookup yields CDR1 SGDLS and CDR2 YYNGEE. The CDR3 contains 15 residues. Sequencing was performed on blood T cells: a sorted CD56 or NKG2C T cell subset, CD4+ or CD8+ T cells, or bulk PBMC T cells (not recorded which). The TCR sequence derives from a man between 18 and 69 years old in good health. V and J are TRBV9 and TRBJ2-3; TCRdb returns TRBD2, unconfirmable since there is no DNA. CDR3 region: CASSVTRGVADTQYF.